What follows are 24 T cell receptor beta chains derived from one specimen sequenced in a study of shared clonotypes between healthy human individuals (dated by TCRdb to the early 2020s). The method behind the library was the immunoSEQ multiplex PCR assay. TCRdb obtained this table from immuneACCESS and retained in-frame rearrangements with V and J assigned. These tables miss some clones; where compared with another copy, unresolved V genes account for less than half of the shortfall, and the remainder is unexplained. For this sample there are over a million clones; 70% to 80% appear just once. The ten largest clones add up to 0.55% to 0.7% of the sample. The specimen was memory CD4+ T cells from PBMCs. The sample's cell subset or site, from its label and the paper: CD45RA-negative fraction. Source of these receptors: a man in his late teens or twenties in good health. Some clones in this sample may be carry-over from other donors' samples.

The chain employs TRBV10-3 and TRBJ1-4; 10 bases match TRBD1. Germline V gene sequence: CDR1 ENHRY, CDR2 SYGVKD. V gave up 2 bases and J gave up 8 bases; unmatched junction bases: 8. The CDR3 extends over 16 amino acids. CDR3 protein: CAISEGTGARGEKLFF. DNA for the CDR3: TGTGCCATCAGTGAGGGGACAGGGGCCCGAGGGGAAAAACTGTTTTTT.

V gene TRBV18 combines with J gene TRBJ2-1, with D perhaps TRBD2 (5 bases). CDR1 and CDR2 from the germline V gene are KGHSH and LQKENI. The CDR3 has 13 amino acids. With 0 bases removed from V and 8 bases from J, the gap between germline ends came to 8 bases. The CDR3 region is CASSPPMGDEQFF. The CDR3 DNA sequence: TGTGCCAGCTCACCACCGATGGGAGATGAGCAGTTCTTC.

As regards this clone: It differs at one base from a far larger clone, so likely a read error. The J gene is TRBJ2-7, the V gene TRBV7-2, with D maybe TRBD1 (5 bases). Germline CDR1 reads SGHTA; CDR2 reads FQGNSA. Trimming pared 5 bases from V and 0 bases from J, leaving 17 bases between. The CDR3 contains 16 residues. The CDR3 region is CASSLMGQVSSYEQYF. For the CDR3, the DNA is TGTGCCAGCAGCCTAATGGGGCAGGTTTCCTCCTACGAGCAGTACTTC. Looking up the rest from reference TRBV7-2 and TRBJ2-7 gives the full variable domain: GAGVSQSPSNKVTEKGKDVELRCDPISGHTALYWYRQSLGQGLEFLIYFQGNSAPDKSGLPSDRFSAERTGGSVSTLTIQRTQQEDSAVYLCASSLMGQVSSYEQYFGPGTRLTVT.

This clone was recorded once. The chain is built from TRBV4-1 and TRBJ1-1; D remains unclear. Germline CDR1 is MGHRA and CDR2 is YSYEKL. V lost 4 bases to trimming and J lost 0 bases, with 12 bases between them. This CDR3 is 15 amino acids long. CDR3 DNA: TGCGCCAGCAGCCGAGACCTAACCTTGAACACTGAAGCTTTCTTT. It is translated as CASSRDLTLNTEAFF.

In its sample, this clone was seen once. The chain carries TRBV28 and TRBJ1-3, with D perhaps matching TRBD1 (5 bases). This CDR3 has 14 residues. Trimming took 10 bases from V and 4 from J, leaving 17 bases between them. From germline, CDR1 is MDHEN and CDR2 SYDVKM. This CDR3 is CATKLGGVGNTIYF. As DNA, the CDR3 is TGTGCCACCAAACTCGGGGGGGTAGGAAACACCATATATTTT.

The rearrangement joins TRBV4-3 to TRBJ1-1; possibly TRBD1 for D (5 bases). The V gene's germline CDR1 is LGHNA and CDR2 YSLEER. The CDR3 has 17 residues. The V end lost 4 bases, the J end lost 4 bases, and 22 bases lay between the germline ends. CDR3 DNA sequence: TGCGCCAGCAGCCCCGTGGGGGGGGAGTTGATAGGCACTGAAGCTTTCTTT. This translates into CASSPVGGELIGTEAFF.

This clone showed up just once. One base away lies a much larger clone, so this may be a sequencing read error. The chain carries TRBV10-3 and TRBJ2-7, with 9 bases identical to TRBD1. V was clipped by 5 bases and J by 3 bases; unmatched bases: 5. Germline CDR1 ENHRY, CDR2 SYGVKD. There are 14 residues in the CDR3. The CDR3 spells CAISPTGGLYEQYF. DNA for the CDR3: TGTGCCATCAGTCCGACAGGGGGGCTCTACGAGCAGTACTTC.

A few counts support this clone. The same CDR3 can be traced to other DNA sequences in this sample. The chain has TRBV7-9 and TRBJ2-5; unclear D gene. The V gene lost 5 bases and the J gene lost 2 bases, with 12 bases spanning the gap. Germline V gene lookup returns CDR1 SEHNR and CDR2 FQNEAQ (reference sequence). The CDR3 is made up of 14 amino acids. CDR3 DNA: TGTGCCAGCAGCCCAACCGGGCCGCAAGAGACCCAGTACTTC. Amino acid sequence: CASSPTGPQETQYF.

The chain links TRBV4-1 to TRBJ1-2; D unclear. CDR1 MGHRA and CDR2 YSYEKL come from the germline V gene. The CDR3 runs to 17 residues. V was cut by 0 bases and J by 9 bases, with 23 bases left in between. CDR3 in amino acids: CASSQDRGGKQLWSYTF. CDR3 in DNA: TGCGCCAGCAGCCAAGATCGTGGAGGTAAGCAACTATGGAGCTACACCTTC.

This clone was seen just once. A single base separates this from a much larger clone, so it may be a read error. This CDR3 is also generated by other DNA sequences in the sample. V gene TRBV7-3 combines with J gene TRBJ2-1, with D unresolved. This CDR3 is built from 12 residues. Per germline, CDR1 SGHTA and CDR2 FQGTGA. V was cut by 2 bases and J by 4 bases, with 3 bases left in between. CDR3 DNA sequence: TGTGCCAGCAGCTTAGGATACAATGAGCAGTTCTTC. Amino acid sequence: CASSLGYNEQFF.

This chain joins TRBV11-2 and TRBJ1-3; 9 nucleotides line up with TRBD1. The CDR3 loop spans 14 amino acids. V shed 6 bases and J 4 bases; nucleotides not matched to a gene: 4. Germline V gives CDR1 SGHAT, CDR2 FQNNGV. The CDR3 DNA sequence: TGTGCCAGCAGAAGGACAGGGGAAGGAAACACCATATATTTT. This encodes CASRRTGEGNTIYF. Supplemented by reference TRBV11-2 and TRBJ1-3, the full variable domain reads EAGVAQSPRYKIIEKRQSVAFWCNPISGHATLYWYQQILGQGPKLLIQFQNNGVVDDSQLPKDRFSAERLKGVDSTLKIQPAKLEDSAVYLCASRRTGEGNTIYFGEGSWLTVV.

As for this clone: A read error may be the cause here, since a much bigger clone is one base away. The chain has TRBV30 and TRBJ2-1; 8 nucleotides align to TRBD2. Germline V gene lookup returns CDR1 GTSNPN and CDR2 SVGIG (reference sequence). The CDR3 is 14 amino acids. The trim removed 3 bases at V and 9 bases at J, leaving 10 bases unmatched. The CDR3 DNA reads as TGTGCCTGGAGGGTATTGCGGGGGGTGGGTGAGCAGTTCTTC. It codes for CAWRVLRGVGEQFF.

The chain is built from TRBV5-8 and TRBJ2-1, with TRBD1 as a possible D gene (6 bases). Deletions cut 6 bases from V and 6 bases from J, with 13 bases between. The CDR3 runs to 13 residues. Germline loops: CDR1 SGHTS, CDR2 YDEGEE. This CDR3 is CASTSRGFNEQFF. The CDR3 DNA follows: TGTGCCAGCACCTCGAGGGGGTTCAATGAGCAGTTCTTC.

This clone was recorded at least ten times. J is TRBJ2-1 and V is TRBV13; TRBD2 aligns across 7 bases. V lost 6 bases and J lost 3; bases outside the gene matches: 5. There are 14 residues in the CDR3. In germline, CDR1 is PRHDT, CDR2 FYEKMQ (reference sequence). The CDR3 sequence is CASRSGGSYNEQFF. CDR3 coding DNA: TGTGCCAGCAGATCTGGCGGGAGCTACAATGAGCAGTTCTTC.

This clone was found a few times. The V and J genes are TRBV14 and TRBJ2-5; TRBD1 might be the D (6 bases). Between the trimmed V and J ends, which lost 0 bases and 5 bases, there was a span of 22 bases. Germline V gives CDR1 SGHDN, CDR2 FVKESK. CDR3 length: 18 residues. CDR3 nucleotides: TGTGCCAGCAGCCAAGAATTCGGAGCGGAAGGGGGATTGGAGACCCAGTACTTC. It encodes CASSQEFGAEGGLETQYF.

The CDR3, as DNA: TGCGCCAGCAGTGAGACGGCAGGGTGGTACGAGCAGTACTTC. Translating it yields CASSETAGWYEQYF. The chain has TRBV10-2 and TRBJ2-7; the D gene is possibly TRBD1 (5 bases). V was shortened by 2 bases and J by 4 bases, with 12 bases between the two germline ends. This CDR3 has 14 amino acids. In germline, CDR1 is WSHSY, CDR2 SAAADI.

The CDR3 region is CASSLGGLTGAGANVLTF. In nucleotides, the CDR3 is TGTGCCAGCAGCTTGGGGGGCCTAACAGGGGCTGGGGCCAACGTCCTGACTTTC. This chain connects TRBV5-4 to TRBJ2-6; 7 bases map to TRBD1. Germline V gene lookup returns CDR1 SGHNT and CDR2 YYREEE (reference sequence). The V segment lost 0 bases and the J segment 2 bases; nucleotides outside the gene matches: 8. The CDR3 has 18 amino acids.

The gene calls are TRBV4-2 and TRBJ2-1, with D perhaps TRBD2 (5 bases). V gave up 0 bases and J gave up 6 bases, with 15 bases separating them. Germline V lookup: CDR1 LGHNA, CDR2 YNFKEQ. This CDR3 is built from 16 residues. As DNA, the CDR3 is TGTGCCAGCAGCCAAGATGAGTGGTCTAGCCCCAATGAGCAGTTCTTC. It encodes CASSQDEWSSPNEQFF.

The chain combines TRBV6-4 with TRBJ2-2; D might be TRBD2 (6 bases). The CDR3 runs 14 residues. V lost 6 bases to trimming and J lost 4 bases, with 12 bases between them. Germline values: CDR1 MRHNA, CDR2 SNTAGT. The CDR3 reads CASRRDSSTGELFF. In DNA, the CDR3 is TGTGCCAGCAGGCGGGACTCCTCCACCGGGGAGCTGTTTTTT.

V is TRBV7-2 and J is TRBJ1-2; no definite D call. This CDR3 comprises 13 residues. The germline CDR1 and CDR2 sequences are SGHTA and FQGNSA. V was cut by 6 bases and J by 5 bases, with 13 bases left in between. Here the CDR3 DNA reads TGTGCCAGCAGACCCCCCGGACTTTATGGCTACACCTTC. Its protein product is CASRPPGLYGYTF.

There are many counts of this clone. The V and J genes are TRBV5-1 and TRBJ2-5; TRBD1 matches 8 bases. The CDR3 contains 15 residues. Losses at the gene ends were 0 bases for V and 3 bases for J; bases not matched to a gene: 4. Germline CDR1 is SGHRS and CDR2 is YFSETQ. CDR3 in DNA: TGCGCCAGCAGCTTGGCCCCGGACAGGGAAGAGACCCAGTACTTC. Its protein product is CASSLAPDREETQYF.

The chain combines TRBV14 with TRBJ1-1; no reliable D call. Trimming removed 4 bases from V and 3 bases from J, with 15 bases in between. The CDR3 is 15 amino acids. Looked up from germline, CDR1 is SGHDN and CDR2 is FVKESK. The CDR3 loop is CASSPHSYHYTEAFF. In DNA, the CDR3 is TGTGCCAGCAGCCCGCATTCCTATCATTACACTGAAGCTTTCTTT.

The CDR3 DNA is TGTGCCAGCAGCTTAAGTGGGGGAGCTGGTGGCGAGCAGTACTTC. It encodes CASSLSGGAGGEQYF. The J gene is TRBJ2-7, the V gene TRBV7-6; D could derive from TRBD1 or TRBD2 (5 bases each). Germline CDR1 reads SGHVS; CDR2 reads FNYEAQ. Trimming stripped 2 bases from V and 6 bases from J, with 17 bases between. This CDR3 spans 15 amino acids.

The chain joins TRBV30 to TRBJ1-5, with D perhaps matching TRBD1 (6 bases). The CDR3 extends over 15 amino acids. The germline CDR1 and CDR2 sequences are GTSNPN and SVGIG (reference sequence). V was clipped by 3 bases and J by 0 bases, with 12 bases between them. The CDR3 nucleotides are TGTGCCTGGAGCGAAGGGACAACTAGCAATCAGCCCCAGCATTTT. Its translation: CAWSEGTTSNQPQHF.